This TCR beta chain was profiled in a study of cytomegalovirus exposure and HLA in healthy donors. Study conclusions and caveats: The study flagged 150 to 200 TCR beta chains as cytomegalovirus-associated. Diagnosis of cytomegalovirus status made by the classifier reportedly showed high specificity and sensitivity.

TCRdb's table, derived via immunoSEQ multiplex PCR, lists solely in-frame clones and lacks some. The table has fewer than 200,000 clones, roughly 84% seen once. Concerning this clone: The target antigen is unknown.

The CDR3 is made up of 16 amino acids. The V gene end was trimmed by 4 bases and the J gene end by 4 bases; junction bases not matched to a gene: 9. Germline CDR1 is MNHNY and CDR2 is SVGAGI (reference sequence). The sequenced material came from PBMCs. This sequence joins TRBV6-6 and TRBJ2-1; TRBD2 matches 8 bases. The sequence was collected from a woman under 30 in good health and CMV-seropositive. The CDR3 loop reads CASSSPIAGPYNEQFF. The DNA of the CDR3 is TGTGCCAGCAGTTCCCCAATAGCGGGGCCTTACAATGAGCAGTTCTTC.